This T cell receptor (beta chain) was identified in a study of T cell responses to AZD1222 COVID-19 vaccine. Findings of the study overall: Increases in Spike-specific TCR breadth and depth were seen after two AZD1222 doses.

The germline V gene encodes CDR1 SGHDN and CDR2 FVKESK. Trimming removed 4 bases from V and 4 bases from J, with 16 bases in between. This CDR3 has 15 amino acids. On this clone: Antigen specificity is unknown.

TCRdb's table, derived via immunoSEQ multiplex PCR, lists solely in-frame clones and lacks some. Of 95,000 to 150,000 clones in the sample, approximately 84% were seen once. The sample was peripheral blood, taken on day 0 of AZD1222 vaccination. The chain joins TRBV14 to TRBJ1-2; D ambiguous. The receptor was isolated from an adult in good health. CDR3 sequence reads: CASSRGSYGSYGYTF. DNA for the CDR3: TGTGCCAGCAGCCGGGGTTCATACGGGAGCTATGGCTACACCTTC.